This T cell receptor beta chain was recovered during a study of a mutant IDH1 vaccine in newly diagnosed glioma. As for this clone: What it binds is unknown.

The CDR3 spans 15 residues. The germline V gene has CDR1 KGHSH and CDR2 LQKENI. Trimming cost V 2 bases and J 8 bases, with 18 bases left between them. Documented time point: week 5, during vaccination. A single vaccine dose contained 300 ug of mutant IDH1 20-mer peptide, and topical imiquimod was used with it. The assay was immunoSEQ multiplex PCR, and TCRdb's table has in-frame clones only and misses some. The sample shows approximately 39,000 clones, 81% of them seen only once. The material sequenced was PBMCs, taken from a glioma patient whose treatment included an IDH1 peptide vaccine. The chain employs TRBV18 and TRBJ1-2; D gene unclear. The sequence derives from a man aged 45-65 years with glioma. In DNA form, the CDR3 reads TGTGCCAGCTCACCATCAGGACCTTACCCGGGGGGCTACACCTTC. It codes for CASSPSGPYPGGYTF.